This T cell receptor (beta chain) was identified during a study of beta chain features in type 1 diabetes. On the study more broadly: The study examined around 98,000,000 sorted cells across all samples.

Sorting based on CD45RO/CCR7/CD25/CD127/CD95/CD27 separated CD4+ naive, central memory, regulatory and stem cell-like memory cells. This clone came up a few times. Expressed TCRB transcripts were sequenced after all isolated RNA was converted to cDNA. Sequenced naive, central memory and regulatory T cell samples produced an average of about 3.57 million reads. The method was immunoSEQ multiplex PCR; TCRdb's version includes in-frame clones alone and lacks a portion of them. The data contain roughly 450,000 clones, around 10% of them seen just once; the ten biggest clones take up roughly 0.046%. Sequencing input: naive CD4+ T cells from blood. This receptor was obtained from a woman younger than 30 in good health.

The CDR3 DNA reads as TGCAGCGTTGACGTAGTTTACAATGAGCAGTTCTTC. The encoded protein is CSVDVVYNEQFF. The chain is built from TRBV29-1 and TRBJ2-1; D not resolved. V was pared by 3 bases and J by 4 bases, with 7 bases between. The CDR3 is made up of 12 amino acids. Germline loops: CDR1 SQVTM, CDR2 ANQGSEA.